The 10 T cell receptor beta chains listed next were all sequenced from one sample in a study of shared T cell receptors in the human thymus. Profiled with immunoSEQ multiplex PCR; TCRdb holds only in-frame clones, not every one. The repertoire consists of over 650,000 clones, with over 75% occurring once and the leading ten covering about 0.0094%. The same sample was also studied in work on human thymus T cells.

Source material: thymocytes. The receptor set was obtained from a boy younger than two with a congenital heart defect.

The V and J genes are TRBV6-5 and TRBJ2-1, with 7 bases that match TRBD2. V lost 7 bases, J lost 7 bases, and 13 bases stayed unmatched. CDR1 and CDR2 (germline): MNHEY, SVGAGI. The CDR3 extends over 15 amino acids. The CDR3 DNA follows: TGTGCCAGCACCCCTCGGGGGGATCTTGAAAATGAGCAGTTCTTC. Translated: CASTPRGDLENEQFF.

The chain couples TRBV6-1 to TRBJ2-7, with TRBD2 as a possible D gene (5 bases). The length of the CDR3 is 13 residues. Trimming took off 10 bases at V and 2 bases at J, with 15 bases between the two ends. Germline values: CDR1 MNHNS, CDR2 SASEGT. CDR3 sequence reads: CATAGLPPYEQYF. CDR3 DNA sequence: TGTGCCACCGCAGGACTTCCCCCCTACGAGCAGTACTTC.

The chain recombines TRBV5-6 with TRBJ1-2; the D gene is possibly TRBD1 (6 bases). The germline V gene encodes CDR1 SGHDT and CDR2 YYEEEE. The CDR3 sequence is 17 residues long. V was trimmed by 4 bases and J by 0 bases, leaving 19 bases between them. The CDR3 reads CASSPRQVGESNYGYTF. The CDR3 DNA sequence: TGTGCCAGCAGCCCAAGACAGGTGGGGGAATCTAACTATGGCTACACCTTC. The full variable domain, completed using reference TRBV5-6 and TRBJ1-2, is DAGVTQSPTHLIKTRGQQVTLRCSPKSGHDTVSWYQQALGQGPQFIFQYYEEEERQRGNFPDRFSGHQFPNYSSELNVNALLLGDSALYLCASSPRQVGESNYGYTFGSGTRLTVV.

The gene calls are TRBV15 and TRBJ2-7, with 9 positions matching TRBD2. V lost 1 base to trimming and J lost 4 bases; unmatched junction nucleotides: 5. The length of the CDR3 is 15 residues. The germline V gene encodes CDR1 LNHNV and CDR2 YYDKDF (reference sequence). The chain's CDR3 is CATSRAGTSFYEQYF. CDR3 bases: TGTGCCACCAGCAGAGCCGGGACTAGCTTTTACGAGCAGTACTTC. Full variable domain (remainder filled in from reference TRBV15 and TRBJ2-7): DAMVIQNPRYQVTQFGKPVTLSCSQTLNHNVMYWYQQKSSQAPKLLFHYYDKDFNNEADTPDNFQSRRPNTSFCFLDIRSPGLGDTAMYLCATSRAGTSFYEQYFGPGTRLTVT.

The chain is built from TRBV28 and TRBJ1-1; 7 bases agree with TRBD1. CDR3 length equals 15 residues. The J segment lost 0 bases and the V segment lost 3 bases, leaving 4 bases of the junction unmatched. The germline V gene has CDR1 MDHEN and CDR2 SYDVKM. CDR3 amino acids: CASSFGTDMNTEAFF. CDR3 coding DNA: TGTGCCAGCAGTTTCGGGACAGACATGAACACTGAAGCTTTCTTT. Combining the CDR3 with reference TRBV28 and TRBJ1-1 gives the whole variable domain DVKVTQSSRYLVKRTGEKVFLECVQDMDHENMFWYRQDPGLGLRLIYFSYDVKMKEKGDIPEGYSVSREKKERFSLILESASTNQTSMYLCASSFGTDMNTEAFFGQGTRLTVV.

The genes are TRBV4-1 and TRBJ1-5; TRBD1 agrees at 8 bases. There are 18 residues in the CDR3. Germline V gene data show CDR1 as MGHRA and CDR2 as YSYEKL. Trimming took 3 bases from V and 6 from J; bases not matched to a gene: 16. The CDR3 is CASSQDHAVQGVAQPQHF. CDR3 sequence (DNA): TGCGCCAGCAGCCAGGATCACGCAGTACAGGGGGTTGCTCAGCCCCAGCATTTT.

V usage is TRBV29-1 and J usage is TRBJ2-5; perhaps TRBD2 as D (5 bases). The germline V gene has CDR1 SQVTM and CDR2 ANQGSEA. The length of the CDR3 is 16 residues. V lost 7 bases and J 4 bases, leaving 25 bases between the germline ends. CDR3 loop: CSELLARTAMGETQYF. In DNA, the CDR3 is TGCAGCGAACTCCTAGCTCGGACCGCTATGGGAGAGACCCAGTACTTC.

This chain joins TRBV25-1 and TRBJ2-1; TRBD2 is a possible D gene (5 bases). V was trimmed by 0 bases and J by 9 bases, leaving 24 bases between them. Germline-derived CDR1 and CDR2 are MGHDK and SYGVNS. CDR3 size: 18 residues. CDR3 sequence: CASSEYLSSEAARSEQFF. CDR3 in DNA: TGTGCCAGCAGTGAATATCTTTCTTCGGAGGCAGCACGGAGTGAGCAGTTCTTC. The entire variable domain, with the rest obtained from reference TRBV25-1 and TRBJ2-1, is as follows: EADIYQTPRYLVIGTGKKITLECSQTMGHDKMYWYQQDPGMELHLIHYSYGVNSTEKGDLSSESTVSRIRTEHFPLTLESARPSHTSQYLCASSEYLSSEAARSEQFFGPGTRLTVL.

The chain recombines TRBV5-4 with TRBJ1-2; no clear D. CDR1 is SGHNT and CDR2 is YYREEE in the germline V gene (reference sequence). V lost 1 base to trimming and J lost 6 bases, with 13 bases between them. The CDR3 is made up of 14 amino acids. The CDR3 protein is CASSLNGKRDGYTF. The CDR3 DNA reads TGTGCCAGCAGCTTGAACGGAAAACGGGATGGCTACACCTTC.

V and J are TRBV19 and TRBJ1-5; possible D gene TRBD1, 6 bases. Trimming took off 3 bases at V and 3 bases at J, with 15 bases between the two ends. The CDR3 covers 16 residues. Germline CDR1 and CDR2: LNHDA and SQIVND (reference sequence). The CDR3 sequence: CASSILERGYNQPQHF. The CDR3 DNA reads as TGTGCCAGTAGTATTCTAGAAAGGGGGTACAATCAGCCCCAGCATTTT.